The 9 T cell receptor beta chains below were found in one sample sequenced in a study of shared clonotypes between healthy human individuals. The method was immunoSEQ multiplex PCR; TCRdb's version includes in-frame clones alone and lacks a portion of them. This sample carries 850,000 to 1,200,000 clones, roughly 80% of them seen once, and the ten largest clones take less than 1.5%. The sequenced material came from memory CD4+ T cells sorted from blood. Subset specified: CD45RA-negative fraction. All receptors derive from a man aged 18 to 30 in good health.

The chain employs TRBV11-2 and TRBJ1-1; 10 bases fit TRBD1. The CDR3 is 15 residues long. Trimming removed 3 bases from V and 0 bases from J; junction bases left unmatched: 1. CDR1 is SGHAT, CDR2 FQNNGV, per germline. The CDR3 nucleotides are TGTGCCAGCAGCTTGACAGGGGGCCTGAACACTGAAGCTTTCTTT. This sequence encodes CASSLTGGLNTEAFF.

The chain is built from TRBV18 and TRBJ2-5, with TRBD2 identical over 14 bases. V trimming: 1 base; J trimming: 2 bases; junction bases outside the gene matches: 3. The CDR3 loop spans 17 amino acids. The germline CDR1 and CDR2 sequences are KGHSH and LQKENI. CDR3 in amino acids: CASSPLRTSGGQETQYF. The CDR3 DNA reads TGTGCCAGCTCACCACTTCGGACTAGCGGGGGGCAAGAGACCCAGTACTTC.

The chain joins TRBV9 to TRBJ2-3; D unresolved. CDR1 and CDR2 (germline): SGDLS, YYNGEE. This CDR3 spans 17 amino acids. The V gene lost 0 bases and the J gene lost 3 bases, with 17 bases spanning the gap. CDR3 in DNA: TGTGCCAGCAGCGTAGGAGTAAGTTTGGGTGGGACAGATACGCAGTATTTT. It translates to CASSVGVSLGGTDTQYF.

This clone was seen just once. The CDR3 DNA is TGTGCCAGCAGCTTAAGGGCCGACCGGAGGGAAAAACTGTTTTTT. This translates into CASSLRADRREKLFF. This chain joins TRBV11-2 and TRBJ1-4; the D is unclear. The V gene's germline CDR1 is SGHAT and CDR2 FQNNGV. The CDR3 is made up of 15 amino acids. V was shortened by 2 bases and J by 8 bases, with 15 bases between the two germline ends.

This clone was detected a few times. This chain's CDR3 is CACGGPKNTGELFF. DNA of the CDR3: TGTGCCTGCGGAGGGCCGAAAAACACCGGGGAGCTGTTTTTT. The chain combines TRBV30 with TRBJ2-2; TRBD2 is a possible D gene (6 bases). Germline loops: CDR1 GTSNPN, CDR2 SVGIG (reference sequence). V was pared by 6 bases and J by 2 bases, with 13 bases between. This CDR3 has 14 amino acids. The complete variable domain, with remaining parts taken from reference TRBV30 and TRBJ2-2, reads SQTIHQWPATLVQPVGSPLSLECTVEGTSNPNLYWYRQAAGRGLQLLFYSVGIGQISSEVPQNLSASRPQDRQFILSSKKLLLSDSGFYLCACGGPKNTGELFFGEGSRLTVL.

The CDR3 reads CASSLVREQPQHF. The DNA of the CDR3 is TGTGCCAGCAGCTTAGTGAGGGAGCAGCCCCAGCATTTT. The chain carries TRBV7-2 and TRBJ1-5; D gene uncertain. Looked up from germline, CDR1 is SGHTA and CDR2 is FQGNSA. This CDR3 contains 13 residues. V lost 1 base to trimming and J lost 7 bases, with 8 bases between them.

V is TRBV28 and J is TRBJ1-2; D remains ambiguous. Trimming removed 2 bases at V and 4 bases at J, with 11 bases between. Germline loops: CDR1 MDHEN, CDR2 SYDVKM. The CDR3 extends over 14 amino acids. The chain's CDR3 is CASSLNREVYGYTF. CDR3 DNA: TGTGCCAGCAGTTTAAATCGCGAAGTCTATGGCTACACCTTC.

This sequence joins TRBV7-9 and TRBJ1-3, with 8 bases aligning to TRBD1. Per the germline V gene, CDR1 is SEHNR and CDR2 is FQNEAQ (reference sequence). The CDR3 sequence is 15 residues long. The junction had 6 bases not matched to a gene; V was cut back by 4 bases and J by 4 bases. CDR3 protein: CASSSSDRGGNTIYF. CDR3 coding DNA: TGTGCCAGCAGCTCTTCAGACAGGGGCGGAAACACCATATATTTT.

The chain recombines TRBV18 with TRBJ1-1, with D hard to call. The ends were cut back, 2 bases at V and 0 bases at J, with 13 bases in the middle. This CDR3 comprises 16 residues. Germline CDR1 reads KGHSH; CDR2 reads LQKENI. The CDR3 protein is CASSPNLVTMNTEAFF. CDR3 DNA sequence: TGTGCCAGCTCACCAAACCTGGTGACCATGAACACTGAAGCTTTCTTT. The full variable domain, completed using reference TRBV18 and TRBJ1-1, is NAGVMQNPRHLVRRRGQEARLRCSPMKGHSHVYWYRQLPEEGLKFMVYLQKENIIDESGMPKERFSAEFPKEGPSILRIQQVVRGDSAAYFCASSPNLVTMNTEAFFGQGTRLTVV.